The clone carrying this T cell receptor (beta chain) showed up many times. Antigen: not known. The data were obtained in a study of identical twins. Study observations and caveats: Cross-sectional statistical analysis was relied on for the conclusions, without the same donors being followed.

MiXCR, applied by TCRdb to the 5' RACE reads, yields one record per CDR3 protein. The sample includes about 730,000 distinct CDR3 sequences, 21% seen only once; the top ten take 4.3%. V trimming: 4 bases; J trimming: 3 bases; junction bases outside the gene matches: 14. The CDR3 is 16 residues long. Germline V gene data show CDR1 as DFQATT and CDR2 as SNEGSKA (reference sequence). The sample was also linked to a second study, of T cells expressing NK-cell markers.

V gene TRBV20-1 combines with J gene TRBJ1-1, with TRBD1 matching over 7 bases. The sample comprised PBMCs. This receptor was taken from a woman younger than 30 in good health. The CDR3 bases are TGCAGTGCTAAACGCCCCGACAGGGAGGTTGACACTGAAGCTTTCTTT. Translation gives CSAKRPDREVDTEAFF.